Detailed here is one T cell receptor (beta chain). Its specificity is unknown. The entry originates in a study of cytomegalovirus exposure and HLA in healthy donors. 13 Jbeta primers and 60 Vbeta primers were used for the PCR. Generated by immunoSEQ multiplex PCR, the TCRdb table keeps only in-frame clones and is missing some. This sample contains under 70,000 clones. The CDR3 extends over 13 amino acids. Germline lookup yields CDR1 SNHLY and CDR2 FYNNEI. V lost 7 bases and J lost 2, with 12 bases in between. Study results and caveats: TCR beta chain V- and J-gene trimming was linked, in a later analysis, to a missense variant in DCLRE1C.

Sequencing was done on a sample of PBMCs. This chain links TRBV2 with TRBJ2-7; D may be TRBD2 (5 bases). This sequence originates from a woman under 30 in good health and CMV-seronegative. The CDR3 sequence: CASTGKAPYEQYF. CDR3 DNA sequence: TGTGCCAGCACGGGAAAGGCCCCCTACGAGCAGTACTTC.